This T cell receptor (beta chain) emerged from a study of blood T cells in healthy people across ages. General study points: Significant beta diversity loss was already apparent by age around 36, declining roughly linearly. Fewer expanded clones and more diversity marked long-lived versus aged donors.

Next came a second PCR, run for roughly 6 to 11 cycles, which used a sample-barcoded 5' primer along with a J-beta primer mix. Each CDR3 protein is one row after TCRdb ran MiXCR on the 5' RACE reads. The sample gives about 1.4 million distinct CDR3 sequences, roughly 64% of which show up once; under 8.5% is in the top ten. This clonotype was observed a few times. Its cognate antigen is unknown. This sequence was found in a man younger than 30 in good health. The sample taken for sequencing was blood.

The CDR3 protein is CSAREGAFYEQYF. The CDR3 DNA reads as TGCAGTGCTAGAGAGGGGGCCTTCTACGAGCAGTACTTC. The genes are TRBV20-1 and TRBJ2-4; TRBD1 might be the D (6 bases). The J call may be in error: the DNA end matches TRBJ2-7 better. From germline, CDR1 is DFQATT and CDR2 SNEGSKA (reference sequence). The CDR3 spans 13 residues.